The clone carrying this T cell receptor (beta chain) was seen more than once but under ten times. Its antigen is still unknown. This CDR3 contains 16 residues. The V gene end was trimmed by 2 bases and the J gene end by 1 base; junction bases not matched to a gene: 4. Germline V CDR1 and CDR2: SGHAT, FQNNGV. This sample is part of a study of beta chain features in type 1 diabetes. Study-wide results and limits: TCRB CDR3s from Type 1 diabetes patients were moderately but significantly shorter in all four CD4+ subsets.

TCRB transcripts that were expressed got sequenced, as all of the isolated RNA had been reverse transcribed. Clones were sequenced by immunoSEQ multiplex PCR, and TCRdb holds only the in-frame ones, with some missing. The sample records 130,000 or so clones, roughly 10% being singletons. Sequencing used central memory CD4+ T cells from blood. The chain has TRBV11-2 and TRBJ2-1, with TRBD2 matching 8 bases. The receptor comes from a man between 25 and 39 years old with type 1 diabetes. The CDR3 DNA follows: TGTGCCAGCAGCTTATTTGGGACTAGGTCCTACAATGAGCAGTTCTTC. It yields the protein CASSLFGTRSYNEQFF.